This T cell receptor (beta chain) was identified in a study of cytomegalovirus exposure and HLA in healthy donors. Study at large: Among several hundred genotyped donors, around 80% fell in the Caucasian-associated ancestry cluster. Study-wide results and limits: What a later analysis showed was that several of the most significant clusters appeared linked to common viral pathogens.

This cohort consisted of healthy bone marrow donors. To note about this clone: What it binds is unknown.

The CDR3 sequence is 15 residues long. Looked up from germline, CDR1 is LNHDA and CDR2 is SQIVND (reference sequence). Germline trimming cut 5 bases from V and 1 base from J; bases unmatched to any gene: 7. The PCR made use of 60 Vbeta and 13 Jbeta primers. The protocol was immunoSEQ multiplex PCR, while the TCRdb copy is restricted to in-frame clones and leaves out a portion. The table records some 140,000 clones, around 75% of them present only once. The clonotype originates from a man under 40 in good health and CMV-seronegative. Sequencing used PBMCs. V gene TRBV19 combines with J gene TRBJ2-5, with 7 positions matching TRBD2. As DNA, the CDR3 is TGTGCCAGTAGTCTCCGTGGCGGGAGCCAAGAGACCCAGTACTTC. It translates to CASSLRGGSQETQYF.